The 24 T cell receptor beta chains below were found in one sample sequenced in a study of blood T cell repertoires in COVID-19. Sequencing used immunoSEQ multiplex PCR; TCRdb keeps in-frame clones, though not all of them. The profile covers around 270,000 clones, with roughly 80% appearing a single time and 4.2% taken by the ten largest. Input material: peripheral blood. These receptors were obtained from a man in his sixties with acute or convalescent COVID-19.

Remarks on this clone: Different DNA sequences within this sample yield the same CDR3. This chain joins TRBV5-1 and TRBJ1-6, with D perhaps matching TRBD1 (6 bases). Between the trimmed V and J ends, which lost 2 bases and 6 bases, there was a span of 9 bases. CDR1 and CDR2 from the germline V gene are SGHRS and YFSETQ. This CDR3 comprises 14 residues. DNA for the CDR3: TGCGCCAGCAGCTTACAGGGCGGTAATTCACCCCTCCACTTT. Amino acid sequence: CASSLQGGNSPLHF.

The chain couples TRBV3-1 (or the pseudogene TRBV3-2) to TRBJ2-7, with D possibly TRBD2 on 7 matching bases. Germline lookup yields CDR1 LGHDT and CDR2 YNNKEL (reference sequence). The CDR3 contains 15 residues. V shed 3 bases and J shed 0 bases, with 12 bases lying between them. CDR3 sequence: CASSQAGARSYEQYF. The CDR3 DNA reads TGTGCCAGCAGCCAGGCGGGGGCCCGCTCCTACGAGCAGTACTTC.

V is TRBV5-6 and J is TRBJ1-5; 7 positions agree with TRBD1. Germline CDR1 reads SGHDT; CDR2 reads YYEEEE. This CDR3 is built from 17 residues. V shed 3 bases, J shed 0 bases, and the junction held 9 bases outside the gene matches. The CDR3 nucleotides are TGTGCCAGCAGCTCCGGGATGGGACAGCCTAGCAATCAGCCCCAGCATTTT. The encoded protein is CASSSGMGQPSNQPQHF. The variable domain in full, completed from reference TRBV5-6 and TRBJ1-5, reads DAGVTQSPTHLIKTRGQQVTLRCSPKSGHDTVSWYQQALGQGPQFIFQYYEEEERQRGNFPDRFSGHQFPNYSSELNVNALLLGDSALYLCASSSGMGQPSNQPQHFGDGTRLSIL.

The chain joins TRBV6-4 to TRBJ2-2; 8 bases map to TRBD2. Germline V gene sequence: CDR1 MRHNA, CDR2 SNTAGT. V lost 5 bases, J lost 6 bases, and 8 bases stayed unmatched. The CDR3 is 15 amino acids. The CDR3 nucleotides are TGTGCCAGCAGTTCTCCTACTAGCGGATCCGGGGAGCTGTTTTTT. Its translation: CASSSPTSGSGELFF.

V gene TRBV7-2 combines with J gene TRBJ1-3; D may be TRBD1 (6 bases). The CDR3 loop spans 17 amino acids. Germline CDR1 and CDR2: SGHTA and FQGNSA. V was shortened by 5 bases and J by 7 bases, with 24 bases between the two germline ends. The CDR3 region is CASSLQAGVRLGNTIYF. The CDR3 nucleotides read TGTGCCAGCAGCCTGCAAGCAGGGGTCAGATTGGGGAACACCATATATTTT.

The rearrangement joins TRBV2 to TRBJ2-5; TRBD2 agrees at 11 bases. The germline V gene has CDR1 SNHLY and CDR2 FYNNEI. The CDR3 sequence is 17 residues long. J gave up 0 bases and V 2 bases, and 5 bases lay outside the gene matches. CDR3 amino acids: CASSETGTSGYQETQYF. CDR3 in DNA: TGTGCCAGCAGTGAAACCGGGACTAGCGGTTACCAAGAGACCCAGTACTTC.

This chain uses TRBV6-5 with TRBJ2-2; D unclear. Germline loops: CDR1 MNHEY, CDR2 SVGAGI. Trimming took off 6 bases at V and 2 bases at J, with 7 bases between the two ends. The CDR3 sequence is 13 residues long. The CDR3 protein is CASRYSNTGELFF. The DNA of the CDR3 is TGTGCCAGCAGGTACAGCAACACCGGGGAGCTGTTTTTT.

This chain joins TRBV5-4 and TRBJ1-2, with a possible D match to TRBD1 (6 bases). Trimming removed 3 bases at V and 5 bases at J, with 14 bases between. The germline V gene has CDR1 SGHNT and CDR2 YYREEE (reference sequence). The CDR3 sequence is 14 residues long. CDR3: CASSYGQFSYGYTF. The CDR3 DNA sequence: TGTGCCAGCAGCTACGGACAGTTTAGTTATGGCTACACCTTC.

This chain joins TRBV7-9 and TRBJ2-3, with D unclear. The V and J ends lost 4 bases and 2 bases respectively, with 10 bases between them. Germline V CDR1 and CDR2: SEHNR, FQNEAQ (reference sequence). The CDR3 totals 14 residues. The CDR3 reads CASSYVLHTDTQYF. CDR3 in DNA: TGTGCCAGCAGCTATGTACTTCACACAGATACGCAGTATTTT.

The rearrangement joins TRBV27 to TRBJ2-7, with a weak D call TRBD2 (6 bases). The V gene lost 5 bases and the J gene lost 2 bases, with 19 bases spanning the gap. This CDR3 has 16 residues. Germline CDR1 MNHEY, CDR2 SMNVEV (reference sequence). The CDR3 sequence: CASSPSSSDIPYEQYF. In nucleotides, the CDR3 is TGTGCCAGCAGTCCCTCCTCTAGCGACATCCCCTACGAGCAGTACTTC.

This chain uses TRBV5-4 with TRBJ1-2; D perhaps matches TRBD1 (6 bases). Trimming took 0 bases from V and 8 from J, leaving 17 bases between them. CDR1 is SGHNT, CDR2 YYREEE, per germline (reference sequence). This CDR3 spans 15 amino acids. The CDR3 loop is CASSLAGTQTSGYTF. The CDR3 DNA reads TGTGCCAGCAGCTTGGCCGGGACACAAACTTCGGGCTACACCTTC. Complete variable domain (other parts from reference TRBV5-4 and TRBJ1-2): ETGVTQSPTHLIKTRGQQVTLRCSSQSGHNTVSWYQQALGQGPQFIFQYYREEENGRGNFPPRFSGLQFPNYSSELNVNALELDDSALYLCASSLAGTQTSGYTFGSGTRLTVV.

The chain employs TRBV7-6 and TRBJ2-7; 7 nucleotides agree with TRBD2. The V gene end was trimmed by 1 base and the J gene end by 2 bases; junction bases not matched to a gene: 20. The CDR3 has 20 amino acids. Per germline, CDR1 SGHVS and CDR2 FNYEAQ. The CDR3 DNA reads as TGTGCCAGCAGCTTAGTCGCATGGGAGGGTCGAGGGAAGATCCCCTACGAGCAGTACTTC. It yields the protein CASSLVAWEGRGKIPYEQYF.

This clone has a single count. This sequence joins TRBV6-4 and TRBJ1-2; 9 bases line up with TRBD1. Germline V gene sequence: CDR1 MRHNA, CDR2 SNTAGT. V lost 2 bases to trimming and J lost 8 bases; unmatched junction nucleotides: 6. CDR3 length: 14 amino acids. CDR3 sequence reads: CASSDGDREVGYTF. The CDR3 nucleotides read TGTGCCAGCAGTGACGGGGACAGGGAGGTAGGCTACACCTTC.

The rearrangement uses TRBV3-1 (or the pseudogene TRBV3-2) and TRBJ2-2, with TRBD2 matching over 9 bases. The V gene end was trimmed by 8 bases and the J gene end by 7 bases; junction bases not matched to a gene: 11. The CDR3 loop spans 15 amino acids. CDR1 is LGHDT, CDR2 YNNKEL, per germline (reference sequence). CDR3 DNA sequence: TGTGCCAGCCAACCCGGCGGGAGGGGAGGCGGGGAGCTGTTTTTT. This gives the protein CASQPGGRGGGELFF.

This chain links TRBV28 with TRBJ2-7, with D perhaps matching TRBD2 (6 bases). The CDR3 has 12 residues. Germline V gene sequence: CDR1 MDHEN, CDR2 SYDVKM. The V end lost 6 bases, the J end lost 9 bases, and 15 bases lay between the germline ends. In DNA form, the CDR3 reads TGTGCCAGCAGGTCCCCGGGGGAAGGGCAGTACTTC. It codes for CASRSPGEGQYF. Drawing the rest from reference TRBV28 and TRBJ2-7, the complete variable domain is DVKVTQSSRYLVKRTGEKVFLECVQDMDHENMFWYRQDPGLGLRLIYFSYDVKMKEKGDIPEGYSVSREKKERFSLILESASTNQTSMYLCASRSPGEGQYFGPGTRLTVT.

The CDR3 here is CSVGTGGSNYEQYF. The DNA of the CDR3 is TGCAGCGTTGGAACAGGGGGCTCAAACTACGAGCAGTACTTC. The chain couples TRBV29-1 to TRBJ2-7; 9 bases map to TRBD1. J gave up 3 bases and V 4 bases, and 7 bases lay outside the gene matches. The CDR3 length is 14 residues. Germline CDR1 is SQVTM and CDR2 is ANQGSEA.

V is TRBV3-1 (or the pseudogene TRBV3-2) and J is TRBJ1-1; 7 nucleotides agree with TRBD1. The ends lost 4 bases at V and 0 bases at J; junction bases unmatched: 5. The length of the CDR3 is 15 residues. Germline V gives CDR1 LGHDT, CDR2 YNNKEL (reference sequence). The CDR3 sequence is CASSPPQGLNTEAFF. As DNA, the CDR3 is TGTGCCAGCAGCCCTCCACAGGGGTTGAACACTGAAGCTTTCTTT.

The gene calls are TRBV7-8 and TRBJ1-1; 10 nucleotides match TRBD1. Germline lookup yields CDR1 SGHVS and CDR2 FQNEAQ. J gave up 10 bases and V 5 bases, and 13 bases lay outside the gene matches. The CDR3 extends over 15 amino acids. CDR3 sequence: CASSPWQTGGFSAFF. In DNA form, the CDR3 reads TGTGCCAGCAGCCCATGGCAGACAGGGGGCTTTTCAGCTTTCTTT. Supplemented by reference TRBV7-8 and TRBJ1-1, the full variable domain reads GAGVSQSPRYKVAKRGQDVALRCDPISGHVSLFWYQQALGQGPEFLTYFQNEAQLDKSGLPSDRFFAERPEGSVSTLKIQRTQQEDSAVYLCASSPWQTGGFSAFFGQGTRLTVV.

The J gene is TRBJ1-4, the V gene TRBV5-1; the match to TRBD1 covers 8 bases. V shed 9 bases, J shed 5 bases, and the junction held 12 bases outside the gene matches. CDR1 and CDR2 from the germline V gene are SGHRS and YFSETQ. This CDR3 has 15 amino acids. The CDR3 nucleotides are TGCGCCACCGCCCCCGGCTGGACAGGGAATGAAAAACTGTTTTTT. It is translated as CATAPGWTGNEKLFF.

The chain joins TRBV11-1 to TRBJ2-1, with TRBD1 matching over 12 bases. V was pared by 3 bases and J by 6 bases, with 6 bases of the junction left unmatched. Germline loops: CDR1 SGHAT, CDR2 FQDESV (reference sequence). This CDR3 spans 16 amino acids. The CDR3, as DNA: TGTGCCAGCAGCTTGGGACAGGGGGCACGTGGCAATGAGCAGTTCTTC. It yields the protein CASSLGQGARGNEQFF.

The chain carries TRBV29-1 and TRBJ1-5, with a tentative D call TRBD1 (5 bases). Germline values: CDR1 SQVTM, CDR2 ANQGSEA. There are 15 residues in the CDR3. Trimming removed 4 bases at V and 0 bases at J, with 13 bases between. The DNA for the CDR3 is TGCAGCGTTGTATCGGGGGTTAATAGCAATCAGCCCCAGCATTTT. It codes for CSVVSGVNSNQPQHF.

This clone was observed many times. CDR3 sequence: CASSLSRTGGVWNSPLHF. The CDR3 coding sequence is TGTGCCAGCAGTTTATCCCGCACAGGGGGAGTGTGGAATTCACCCCTCCACTTT. The rearrangement uses TRBV27 and TRBJ1-6, with 8 bases lining up with TRBD1. This CDR3 comprises 18 residues. Germline lookup yields CDR1 MNHEY and CDR2 SMNVEV (reference sequence). The trim removed 0 bases at V and 7 bases at J, leaving 11 bases unmatched.

The chain has TRBV18 and TRBJ1-1; TRBD1 is a possible D gene (6 bases). Germline CDR1 KGHSH, CDR2 LQKENI. This CDR3 has 16 amino acids. With 3 bases removed from V and 2 bases from J, the gap between germline ends came to 16 bases. CDR3 amino acids: CASSPLGQGGNTEAFF. In DNA, the CDR3 is TGTGCCAGCTCACCGCTAGGTCAAGGGGGAAACACTGAAGCTTTCTTT.

The J gene is TRBJ1-2, the V gene TRBV3-1 (or the pseudogene TRBV3-2), with D hard to call. The germline V and J ends were trimmed by 7 bases and 1 base, with 10 bases remaining between them. Germline CDR1 is LGHDT and CDR2 is YNNKEL (reference sequence). The CDR3 sequence is 13 residues long. This CDR3 reads CASTRPYNYGYTF. The CDR3 DNA reads TGTGCCAGCACCAGGCCTTATAACTATGGCTACACCTTC.